The rows below give T cell receptor beta chains drawn from one sample of a study of cytomegalovirus exposure and HLA in healthy donors. Here immunoSEQ multiplex PCR was the method, and the copy in TCRdb shows in-frame clones only, minus some. The sample lists more than 95,000 clones; 65% to 75% were seen once. What was sequenced was PBMCs. The receptors here all came from a woman aged 45-60 years in good health and CMV-seropositive. Both conserved end residues are part of each CDR3. The order of the fields is CDR3 DNA, CDR3 protein, J gene, V gene, clone size, D gene. D genes are given only for firm matches. The listing skips clone size in some rows; elsewhere it reads once, few, many or a size class.

CDR3nt: TGCGCCAGCAGCCAAGTGCCAAGACAGTTTAATGAAAAACTGTTTTTT
CDR3aa: CASSQVPRQFNEKLFF
j_gene: TRBJ1-4
v_gene: TRBV4-3
abundance: once
d_gene: NA

CDR3nt: TGTGCCAGCAGCTTTGGGACAGGGGGCAATCAGCCCCAGCATTTT
CDR3aa: CASSFGTGGNQPQHF
j_gene: TRBJ1-5
v_gene: TRBV9
abundance: NA
d_gene: TRBD1

CDR3nt: TGTGCCAGTAGTATCGCGGGAGGGCACACCGGGGAGCTGTTTTTT
CDR3aa: CASSIAGGHTGELFF
j_gene: TRBJ2-2
v_gene: TRBV19
abundance: NA
d_gene: TRBD2

CDR3nt: TGTGCCAGCAGCCCTGACGGGACAGGGTACTATGGCTACACCTTC
CDR3aa: CASSPDGTGYYGYTF
j_gene: TRBJ1-2
v_gene: TRBV9
abundance: few
d_gene: TRBD1

CDR3nt: TGTGCCAGTACCACAGAGGGGGTGTTTGGCAATCAGCCCCAGCATTTT
CDR3aa: CASTTEGVFGNQPQHF
j_gene: TRBJ1-5
v_gene: TRBV19
abundance: NA
d_gene: NA

CDR3nt: TGTGCCAGCAGCTTAGCGCAGACTAGCACAGATACGCAGTATTTT
CDR3aa: CASSLAQTSTDTQYF
j_gene: TRBJ2-3
v_gene: TRBV13
abundance: few
d_gene: NA

CDR3nt: TGTGCCAGCAGTGAACCGGACAGGGTACAAGAGACCCAGTACTTC
CDR3aa: CASSEPDRVQETQYF
j_gene: TRBJ2-5
v_gene: TRBV6-1
abundance: NA
d_gene: TRBD1

CDR3nt: TGTGCCAGCAGGCGTTCCGGCAGGGAGAACACTGAAGCTTTCTTT
CDR3aa: CASRRSGRENTEAFF
j_gene: TRBJ1-1
v_gene: TRBV6-4
abundance: NA
d_gene: NA

CDR3nt: TGTGCCAGCAGCCAGTCCTGGGGCGACGAGCAGTACTTC
CDR3aa: CASSQSWGDEQYF
j_gene: TRBJ2-7
v_gene: TRBV14
abundance: NA
d_gene: NA

CDR3nt: TGTGCCAGCAGTGAAAATTCAGGGGGCGCGGAGGGCTACACCTTC
CDR3aa: CASSENSGGAEGYTF
j_gene: TRBJ1-2
v_gene: TRBV2
abundance: NA
d_gene: TRBD1

CDR3nt: TGTGCCACCAGCAGAGAAAGGCGGCAGAGCTCCTACAATGAGCAGTTCTTC
CDR3aa: CATSRERRQSSYNEQFF
j_gene: TRBJ2-1
v_gene: TRBV15
abundance: NA
d_gene: NA

CDR3nt: TGTGCCATCCGGACAGAGAACACCGGGGAGCTGTTTTTT
CDR3aa: CAIRTENTGELFF
j_gene: TRBJ2-2
v_gene: TRBV6-5
abundance: NA
d_gene: NA

CDR3nt: TGTGCCAGCGGCCACCAGAACACTGAAGCTTTCTTT
CDR3aa: CASGHQNTEAFF
j_gene: TRBJ1-1
v_gene: TRBV7-2
abundance: NA
d_gene: NA

CDR3nt: TGTGCCAGCAGATATCAGGGGAGAGAGGGCTATGGCTACACCTTC
CDR3aa: CASRYQGREGYGYTF
j_gene: TRBJ1-2
v_gene: TRBV5-4
abundance: NA
d_gene: NA

CDR3nt: TGCGCCAGCAGCGCACAGGGGGACGAGCAGTACTTC
CDR3aa: CASSAQGDEQYF
j_gene: TRBJ2-7
v_gene: TRBV5-1
abundance: NA
d_gene: TRBD1

CDR3nt: TGTGCCAGCAGTGAAGACAACAGGGAGAGCATTGAAGCTTTCTTT
CDR3aa: CASSEDNRESIEAFF
j_gene: TRBJ1-1
v_gene: TRBV6-1
abundance: NA
d_gene: NA

CDR3nt: TGTGCCAGCAGTTTAGAGACAGGCCGAAAAGGCCTGTTTTTT
CDR3aa: CASSLETGRKGLFF
j_gene: TRBJ1-4
v_gene: TRBV28
abundance: NA
d_gene: NA

CDR3nt: TGTGCCAGCAGTACAGGCGGTGGTCGGGCAGATACGCAGTATTTT
CDR3aa: CASSTGGGRADTQYF
j_gene: TRBJ2-3
v_gene: TRBV6-4
abundance: NA
d_gene: NA

CDR3nt: TGTGCCAGTAGTATACCGCGGCGGGGGGCAGACAATCAGCCCCAGCATTTT
CDR3aa: CASSIPRRGADNQPQHF
j_gene: TRBJ1-5
v_gene: TRBV19
abundance: NA
d_gene: NA

CDR3nt: TGTGCCAGTAGTATTGAGGCTAGCGGGTACCCCGACTCTGGGGCCAACGTCCTGACTTTC
CDR3aa: CASSIEASGYPDSGANVLTF
j_gene: TRBJ2-6
v_gene: TRBV19
abundance: NA
d_gene: TRBD2

CDR3nt: TGCGCCAGCAGCTTGGACCAGGTGAGCGAGCAGTACTTC
CDR3aa: CASSLDQVSEQYF
j_gene: TRBJ2-7
v_gene: TRBV5-1
abundance: NA
d_gene: NA

CDR3nt: TGTGCCTACGGGACAGGTATGAACACTGAAGCTTTCTTT
CDR3aa: CAYGTGMNTEAFF
j_gene: TRBJ1-1
v_gene: TRBV30
abundance: few
d_gene: TRBD1

CDR3nt: TGTGCCAGCAGTTACTCGAACATACGTTACCCCTATGGCTACACCTTC
CDR3aa: CASSYSNIRYPYGYTF
j_gene: TRBJ1-2
v_gene: TRBV6-5
abundance: NA
d_gene: NA

CDR3nt: TGTGCCAGCCTGAACCCGGGACTAGCGTTGGAAGATACGCAGTATTTT
CDR3aa: CASLNPGLALEDTQYF
j_gene: TRBJ2-3
v_gene: TRBV7-8
abundance: NA
d_gene: TRBD2

CDR3nt: TGCGCCAGCAGTTCCGGGGTGGAGGGAAAACTGTTTTTT
CDR3aa: CASSSGVEGKLFF
j_gene: TRBJ1-4
v_gene: TRBV5-1
abundance: few
d_gene: NA

CDR3nt: TGTGCCAGCAGAGGTCAGGGGAGTTCCTACGAGCAGTACTTC
CDR3aa: CASRGQGSSYEQYF
j_gene: TRBJ2-7
v_gene: TRBV2
abundance: few
d_gene: NA

CDR3nt: TGCGCCAGCAGTGAAGGAACAGGGTCCTACTACGAGCAGTACTTC
CDR3aa: CASSEGTGSYYEQYF
j_gene: TRBJ2-7
v_gene: TRBV10-2
abundance: NA
d_gene: NA

CDR3nt: TGCGCCAGCACGGGGACAGATACCTACGAGCAGTACTTC
CDR3aa: CASTGTDTYEQYF
j_gene: TRBJ2-7
v_gene: TRBV10-2
abundance: few
d_gene: TRBD1

CDR3nt: TGTGCCAGTAGTATAACGGGACAGCGTTCCTACGAGCAGTACTTC
CDR3aa: CASSITGQRSYEQYF
j_gene: TRBJ2-7
v_gene: TRBV19
abundance: once
d_gene: TRBD1

CDR3nt: TGTGCCAGCAGTACCGGACAGGGCTTAACTGAAGCTTTCTTT
CDR3aa: CASSTGQGLTEAFF
j_gene: TRBJ1-1
v_gene: TRBV6-5
abundance: NA
d_gene: TRBD1

CDR3nt: TGTGCCAGCAGCCCCACCGCCTTCTGGGTAACTAGCGGGATACAAGAGACCCAGTACTTC
CDR3aa: CASSPTAFWVTSGIQETQYF
j_gene: TRBJ2-5
v_gene: TRBV2
abundance: NA
d_gene: TRBD2

CDR3nt: TGTGCCAGCAGTTTTCGTAGTAAGGGGGTAAGCAATCAGCCCCAGCATTTT
CDR3aa: CASSFRSKGVSNQPQHF
j_gene: TRBJ1-5
v_gene: TRBV28
abundance: NA
d_gene: NA

CDR3nt: TGCGCCAGCAGTGAGTCCGGACTGTCGAACACTGAAGCTTTCTTT
CDR3aa: CASSESGLSNTEAFF
j_gene: TRBJ1-1
v_gene: TRBV10-1
abundance: NA
d_gene: NA

CDR3nt: TGTGCCAGCGGAGGTTTGAGCAATCAGCCCCAGCATTTT
CDR3aa: CASGGLSNQPQHF
j_gene: TRBJ1-5
v_gene: TRBV28
abundance: NA
d_gene: NA

CDR3nt: TGTGCCAGCAGTTTATATGACCCGGGGGAGCAGTTCTTC
CDR3aa: CASSLYDPGEQFF
j_gene: TRBJ2-1
v_gene: TRBV28
abundance: NA
d_gene: NA

CDR3nt: TGTGCCAGCAGTTTAGATCCGAGATACACTGAAGCTTTCTTT
CDR3aa: CASSLDPRYTEAFF
j_gene: TRBJ1-1
v_gene: TRBV28
abundance: NA
d_gene: NA

CDR3nt: TGCGCCAGCAGTTCGGGACAGGGTTACAACTATGGCTACACCTTC
CDR3aa: CASSSGQGYNYGYTF
j_gene: TRBJ1-2
v_gene: TRBV10-2
abundance: few
d_gene: TRBD1

CDR3nt: TGCAGCGTGGTCCGGGGAACCAGATACGAGCAGTACTTC
CDR3aa: CSVVRGTRYEQYF
j_gene: TRBJ2-7
v_gene: TRBV29-1
abundance: NA
d_gene: NA

CDR3nt: TGTGCCAGTACCAGGATAACAGGGCCTGGAAACACCATATATTTT
CDR3aa: CASTRITGPGNTIYF
j_gene: TRBJ1-3
v_gene: TRBV19
abundance: NA
d_gene: NA

CDR3nt: TGTGCCAGCAGCACAACTCGAGGCCAAGAGACCCAGTACTTC
CDR3aa: CASSTTRGQETQYF
j_gene: TRBJ2-5
v_gene: TRBV5-6
abundance: NA
d_gene: NA

CDR3nt: TGCGCCAGCAGCCCTAGACTAGCGGGGAACACCGGGGAGCTGTTTTTT
CDR3aa: CASSPRLAGNTGELFF
j_gene: TRBJ2-2
v_gene: TRBV5-1
abundance: NA
d_gene: TRBD2

CDR3nt: TGTGCCAGCAGCGAATATGGAGGCACTGAAGCTTTCTTT
CDR3aa: CASSEYGGTEAFF
j_gene: TRBJ1-1
v_gene: TRBV7-2
abundance: few
d_gene: NA

CDR3nt: TGTGCCAGCAGCTTACTGTGGGACAGGGCACGTTTGTGCTCCTACGAGCAGTACTTC
CDR3aa: CASSLLWDRARLCSYEQYF
j_gene: TRBJ2-7
v_gene: TRBV7-3
abundance: NA
d_gene: TRBD1

CDR3nt: TGTGCCAGCAGGCAACGGAGCAATCAGCCCCAGCATTTT
CDR3aa: CASRQRSNQPQHF
j_gene: TRBJ1-5
v_gene: TRBV27
abundance: NA
d_gene: NA

CDR3nt: TGTGCCAGTAGTCATGGGGCAGAAAATCAGCCCCAGCATTTT
CDR3aa: CASSHGAENQPQHF
j_gene: TRBJ1-5
v_gene: TRBV19
abundance: NA
d_gene: NA

CDR3nt: TGTGCCATCAGTGGGACAGACCGATTAGATACGCAGTATTTT
CDR3aa: CAISGTDRLDTQYF
j_gene: TRBJ2-3
v_gene: TRBV10-3
abundance: NA
d_gene: NA

CDR3nt: TGTGCCAGCAGTTTAAAGACAGGGGGCAGCTATGGCTACACCTTC
CDR3aa: CASSLKTGGSYGYTF
j_gene: TRBJ1-2
v_gene: TRBV27
abundance: NA
d_gene: TRBD1

CDR3nt: TGTGCCAGCAGCAACGGACGGAGGCTTGAAGCTTTCTTT
CDR3aa: CASSNGRRLEAFF
j_gene: TRBJ1-1
v_gene: TRBV7-2
abundance: NA
d_gene: NA

CDR3nt: TGTGCCAGCAGTTTACCCGACAGTCTCGGCTATGGCTACACCTTC
CDR3aa: CASSLPDSLGYGYTF
j_gene: TRBJ1-2
v_gene: TRBV28
abundance: NA
d_gene: NA

CDR3nt: TGTGCCAGCAGCTTGTTAACTACCTTGAACACCGGGGAGCTGTTTTTT
CDR3aa: CASSLLTTLNTGELFF
j_gene: TRBJ2-2
v_gene: TRBV5-4
abundance: NA
d_gene: NA

CDR3nt: TGCGCCACCTCCCCCCGACAGGGCGATGGCTACACCTTC
CDR3aa: CATSPRQGDGYTF
j_gene: TRBJ1-2
v_gene: TRBV10-1
abundance: few
d_gene: TRBD1

CDR3nt: TGTGCCAGCGGACAGGGGGCTCTCACTGAAGCTTTCTTT
CDR3aa: CASGQGALTEAFF
j_gene: TRBJ1-1
v_gene: TRBV28
abundance: few
d_gene: TRBD1

CDR3nt: TGTGCCAGCAGAACCTTTCAGGGCTATGGCTACACCTTC
CDR3aa: CASRTFQGYGYTF
j_gene: TRBJ1-2
v_gene: TRBV6-5
abundance: NA
d_gene: NA

CDR3nt: TGTGCCTGGAGTGCCGACAGGGGAGGCACAGATACGCAGTATTTT
CDR3aa: CAWSADRGGTDTQYF
j_gene: TRBJ2-3
v_gene: TRBV30
abundance: NA
d_gene: TRBD1

CDR3nt: TGTGCCAGCAGTTTAGGGGCGTGGGACGAGCAGTACTTC
CDR3aa: CASSLGAWDEQYF
j_gene: TRBJ2-7
v_gene: TRBV27
abundance: NA
d_gene: NA